Here is one T cell receptor beta chain with its context. The data are from a study of blood T cell repertoires in COVID-19. The overall study: Sites across the United States, Italy and Spain contributed samples from acute and convalescent COVID-19. Sources were T cells, B-cell-depleted T cells, or PBMCs; the material itself was cDNA or gDNA.

The CDR3 has 14 residues. Trimming at V came to 6 bases and at J to 8 bases, leaving 3 bases not matched to a gene. Germline CDR1 reads LNHDA; CDR2 reads SQIVND (reference sequence). Per the original data handling: Quantification of nucleated cells was approximated via reference gene primer amplification. This table comes from immunoSEQ multiplex PCR, and its TCRdb copy is limited to in-frame clones, with some not included. The D gene and trimming were derived from the DNA, and the V and J assignments and clone size from that table. The repertoire holds about 70,000 clones, with around 89% as singletons.

Sequenced sample: peripheral blood. The TCR comes from a human donor in a cohort sampled during active COVID-19. V and J are TRBV19 and TRBJ2-1, with 14 bases lining up with TRBD2. In nucleotides, the CDR3 is TGTGCCAGTAGCGAGACTAGCGGGAGGGATGAGCAGTTCTTC. It codes for CASSETSGRDEQFF.